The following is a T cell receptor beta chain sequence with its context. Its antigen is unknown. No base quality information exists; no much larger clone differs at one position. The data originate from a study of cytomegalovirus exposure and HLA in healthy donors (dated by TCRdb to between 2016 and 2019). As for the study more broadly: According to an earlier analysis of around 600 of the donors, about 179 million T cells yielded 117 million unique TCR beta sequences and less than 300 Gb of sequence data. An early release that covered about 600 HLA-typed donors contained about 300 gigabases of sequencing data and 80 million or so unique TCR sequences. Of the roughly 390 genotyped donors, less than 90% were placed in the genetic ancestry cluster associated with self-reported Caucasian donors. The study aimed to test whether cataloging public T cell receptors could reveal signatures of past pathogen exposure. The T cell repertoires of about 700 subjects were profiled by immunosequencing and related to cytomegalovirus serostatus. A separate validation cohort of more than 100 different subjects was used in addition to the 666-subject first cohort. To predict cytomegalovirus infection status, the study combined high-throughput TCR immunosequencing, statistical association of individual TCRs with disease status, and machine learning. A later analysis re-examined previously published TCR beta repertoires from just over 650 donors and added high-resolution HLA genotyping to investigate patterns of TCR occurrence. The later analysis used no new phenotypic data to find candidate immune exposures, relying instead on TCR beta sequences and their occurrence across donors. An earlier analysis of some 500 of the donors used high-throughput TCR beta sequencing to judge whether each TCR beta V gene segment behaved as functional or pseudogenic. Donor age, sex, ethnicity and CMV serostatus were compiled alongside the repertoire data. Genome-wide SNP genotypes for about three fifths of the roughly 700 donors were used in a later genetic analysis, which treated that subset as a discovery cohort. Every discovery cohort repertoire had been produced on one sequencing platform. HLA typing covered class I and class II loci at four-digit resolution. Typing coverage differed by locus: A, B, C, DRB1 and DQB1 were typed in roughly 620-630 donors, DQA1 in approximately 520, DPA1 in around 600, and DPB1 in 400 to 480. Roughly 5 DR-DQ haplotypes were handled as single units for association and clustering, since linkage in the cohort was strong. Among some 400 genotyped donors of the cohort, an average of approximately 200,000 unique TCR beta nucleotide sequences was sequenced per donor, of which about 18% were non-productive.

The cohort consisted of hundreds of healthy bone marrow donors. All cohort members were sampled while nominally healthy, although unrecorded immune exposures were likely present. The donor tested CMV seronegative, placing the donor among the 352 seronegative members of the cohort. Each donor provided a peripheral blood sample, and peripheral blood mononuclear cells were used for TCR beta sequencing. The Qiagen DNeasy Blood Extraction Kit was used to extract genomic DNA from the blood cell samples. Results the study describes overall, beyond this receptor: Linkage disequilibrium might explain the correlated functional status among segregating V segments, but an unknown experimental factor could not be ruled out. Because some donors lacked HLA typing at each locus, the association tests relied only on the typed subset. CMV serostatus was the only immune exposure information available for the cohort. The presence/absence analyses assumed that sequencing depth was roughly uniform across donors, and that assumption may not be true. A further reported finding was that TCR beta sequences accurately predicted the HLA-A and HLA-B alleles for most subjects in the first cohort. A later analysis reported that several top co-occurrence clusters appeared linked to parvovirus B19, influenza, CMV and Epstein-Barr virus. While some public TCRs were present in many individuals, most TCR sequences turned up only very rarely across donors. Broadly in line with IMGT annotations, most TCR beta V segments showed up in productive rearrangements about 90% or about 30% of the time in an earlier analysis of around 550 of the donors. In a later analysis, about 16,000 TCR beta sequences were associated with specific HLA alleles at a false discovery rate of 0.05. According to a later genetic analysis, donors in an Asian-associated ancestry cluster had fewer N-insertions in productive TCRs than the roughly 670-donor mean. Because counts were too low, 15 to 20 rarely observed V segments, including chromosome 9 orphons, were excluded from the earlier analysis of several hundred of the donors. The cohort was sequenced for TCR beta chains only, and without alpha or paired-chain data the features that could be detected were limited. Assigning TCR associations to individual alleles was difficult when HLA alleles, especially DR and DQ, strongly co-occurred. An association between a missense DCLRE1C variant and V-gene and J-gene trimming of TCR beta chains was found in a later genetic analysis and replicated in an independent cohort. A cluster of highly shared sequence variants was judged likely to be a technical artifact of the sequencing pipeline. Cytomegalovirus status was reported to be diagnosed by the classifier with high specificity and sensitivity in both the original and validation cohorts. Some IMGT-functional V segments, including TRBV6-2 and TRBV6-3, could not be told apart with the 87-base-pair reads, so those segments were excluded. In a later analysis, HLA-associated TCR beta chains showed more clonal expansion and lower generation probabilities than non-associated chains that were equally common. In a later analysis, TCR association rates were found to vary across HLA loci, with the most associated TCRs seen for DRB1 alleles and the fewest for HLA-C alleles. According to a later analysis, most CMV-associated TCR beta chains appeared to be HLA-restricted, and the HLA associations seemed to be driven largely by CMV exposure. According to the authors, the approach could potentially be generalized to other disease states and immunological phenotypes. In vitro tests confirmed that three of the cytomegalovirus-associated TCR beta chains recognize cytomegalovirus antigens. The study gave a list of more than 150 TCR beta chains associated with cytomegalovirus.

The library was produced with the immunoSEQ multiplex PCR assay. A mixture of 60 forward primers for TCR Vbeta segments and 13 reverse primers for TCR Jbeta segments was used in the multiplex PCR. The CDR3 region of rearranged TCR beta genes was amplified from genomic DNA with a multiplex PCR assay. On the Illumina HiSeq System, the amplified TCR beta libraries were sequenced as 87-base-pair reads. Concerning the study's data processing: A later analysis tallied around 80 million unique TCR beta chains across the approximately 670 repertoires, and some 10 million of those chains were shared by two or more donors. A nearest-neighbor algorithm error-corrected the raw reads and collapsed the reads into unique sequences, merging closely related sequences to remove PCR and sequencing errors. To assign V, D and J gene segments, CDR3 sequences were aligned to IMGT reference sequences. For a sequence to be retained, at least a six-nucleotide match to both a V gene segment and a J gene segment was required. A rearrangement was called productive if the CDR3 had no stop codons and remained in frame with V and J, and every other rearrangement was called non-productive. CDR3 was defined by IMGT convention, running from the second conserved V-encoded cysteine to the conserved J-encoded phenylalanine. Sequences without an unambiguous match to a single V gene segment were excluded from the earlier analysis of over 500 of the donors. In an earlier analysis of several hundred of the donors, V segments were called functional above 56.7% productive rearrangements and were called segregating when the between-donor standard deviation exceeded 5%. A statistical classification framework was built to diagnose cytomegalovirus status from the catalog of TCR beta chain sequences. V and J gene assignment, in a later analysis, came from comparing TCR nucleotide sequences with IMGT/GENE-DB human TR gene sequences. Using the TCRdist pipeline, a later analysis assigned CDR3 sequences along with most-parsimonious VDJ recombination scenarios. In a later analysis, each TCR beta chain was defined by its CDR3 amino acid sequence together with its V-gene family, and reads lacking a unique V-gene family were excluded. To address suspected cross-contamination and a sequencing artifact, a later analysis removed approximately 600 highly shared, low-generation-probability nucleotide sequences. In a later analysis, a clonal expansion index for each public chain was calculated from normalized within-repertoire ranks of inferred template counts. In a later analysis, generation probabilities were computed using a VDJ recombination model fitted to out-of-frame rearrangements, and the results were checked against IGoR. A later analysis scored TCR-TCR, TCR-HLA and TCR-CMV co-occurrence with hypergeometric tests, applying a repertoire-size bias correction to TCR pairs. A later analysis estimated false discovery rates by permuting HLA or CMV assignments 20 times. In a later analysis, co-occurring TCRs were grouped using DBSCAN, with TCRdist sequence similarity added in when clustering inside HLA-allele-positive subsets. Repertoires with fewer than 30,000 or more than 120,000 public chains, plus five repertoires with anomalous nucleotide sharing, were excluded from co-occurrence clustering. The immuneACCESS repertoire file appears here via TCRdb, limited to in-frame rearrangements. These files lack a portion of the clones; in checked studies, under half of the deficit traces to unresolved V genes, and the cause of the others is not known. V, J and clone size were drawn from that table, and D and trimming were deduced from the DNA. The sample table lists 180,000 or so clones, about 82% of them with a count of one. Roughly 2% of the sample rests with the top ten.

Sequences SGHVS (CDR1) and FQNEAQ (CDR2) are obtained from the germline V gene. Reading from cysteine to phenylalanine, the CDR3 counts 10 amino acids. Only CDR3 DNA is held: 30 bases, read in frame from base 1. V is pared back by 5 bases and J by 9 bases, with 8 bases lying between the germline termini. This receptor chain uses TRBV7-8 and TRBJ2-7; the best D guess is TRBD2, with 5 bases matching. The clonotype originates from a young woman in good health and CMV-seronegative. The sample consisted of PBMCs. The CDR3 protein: CASSRGLQYF. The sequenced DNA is TGTGCCAGCAGCCGGGGTTTGCAGTACTTC. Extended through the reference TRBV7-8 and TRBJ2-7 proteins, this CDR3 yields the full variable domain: GAGVSQSPRYKVAKRGQDVALRCDPISGHVSLFWYQQALGQGPEFLTYFQNEAQLDKSGLPSDRFFAERPEGSVSTLKIQRTQQEDSAVYLCASSRGLQYFGPGTRLTVT.